These 23 T cell receptor beta chains originate from one sample sequenced in a study of cytomegalovirus exposure and HLA in healthy donors. Amplification used 60 Vbeta primers and 13 Jbeta primers. Measured with immunoSEQ multiplex PCR; TCRdb has only the in-frame clones, and not every one. In the table there are roughly 100,000 clones, roughly four fifths of which are singletons. The sequencing sample was made of PBMCs. Receptors originate from a human donor in good health.

The rearrangement links TRBV18 to TRBJ2-2, with a possible D match to TRBD1 (6 bases). In germline, CDR1 is KGHSH, CDR2 LQKENI. Trimming shortened V by 4 bases and J by 4 bases, and 13 bases separated the two germline ends. CDR3 size: 15 residues. The CDR3: CASSRTGLGTGELFF. The CDR3 DNA follows: TGTGCCAGCTCACGCACAGGGTTGGGCACCGGGGAGCTGTTTTTT. The whole variable domain, filled in from reference TRBV18 and TRBJ2-2, reads NAGVMQNPRHLVRRRGQEARLRCSPMKGHSHVYWYRQLPEEGLKFMVYLQKENIIDESGMPKERFSAEFPKEGPSILRIQQVVRGDSAAYFCASSRTGLGTGELFFGEGSRLTVL.

This clone was counted a few times. The chain joins TRBV27 to TRBJ1-1; 7 bases fit TRBD1. The J segment lost 8 bases and the V segment lost 6 bases, leaving 3 bases of the junction unmatched. There are 11 residues in the CDR3. Germline V gene lookup returns CDR1 MNHEY and CDR2 SMNVEV (reference sequence). CDR3 loop: CASRRGHEAFF. The CDR3 DNA reads TGTGCCAGCAGGAGGGGGCACGAAGCTTTCTTT.

The chain has TRBV28 and TRBJ2-2, with D unclear. V lost 6 bases to trimming and J lost 7 bases, with 12 bases between them. There are 13 residues in the CDR3. The germline CDR1 and CDR2 sequences are MDHEN and SYDVKM. This chain's CDR3 is CASSPPGSGELFF. CDR3 in DNA: TGTGCCAGCAGCCCGCCCGGTAGCGGGGAGCTGTTTTTT. Drawing the rest from reference TRBV28 and TRBJ2-2, the complete variable domain is DVKVTQSSRYLVKRTGEKVFLECVQDMDHENMFWYRQDPGLGLRLIYFSYDVKMKEKGDIPEGYSVSREKKERFSLILESASTNQTSMYLCASSPPGSGELFFGEGSRLTVL.

The rearrangement uses TRBV7-9 and TRBJ1-6; D uncertain. V was cut by 0 bases and J by 7 bases, with 10 bases left in between. CDR3 size: 15 residues. The V gene's germline CDR1 is SEHNR and CDR2 FQNEAQ (reference sequence). The CDR3: CASSLAEGRNSPLHF. In nucleotides, the CDR3 is TGTGCCAGCAGCTTAGCGGAGGGAAGGAATTCACCCCTCCACTTT.

The chain joins TRBV6-6 to TRBJ2-7, with D possibly being TRBD2 (6 bases). The germline gives CDR1 MNHNY, CDR2 SVGAGI (reference sequence). Trimming removed 11 bases from V and 6 bases from J, with 17 bases in between. The CDR3 has 12 amino acids. The CDR3 coding sequence is TGTGCCGGCGGAGGGGCTCTCCGCGAGCAGTACTTC. It translates to CAGGGALREQYF.

The chain employs TRBV11-1 and TRBJ2-3; tentatively, D is TRBD1 (5 bases). CDR3 length equals 14 residues. The germline gives CDR1 SGHAT, CDR2 FQDESV (reference sequence). Trimming pared 5 bases from V and 0 bases from J, leaving 9 bases between. The CDR3 spells CASSLRVSTDTQYF. The CDR3 DNA sequence: TGTGCCAGCAGCCTCAGGGTTAGCACAGATACGCAGTATTTT.

This chain uses TRBV5-6 with TRBJ2-7, with D possibly TRBD1 on 5 matching bases. This CDR3 has 17 amino acids. Germline loops: CDR1 SGHDT, CDR2 YYEEEE. V lost 4 bases to trimming and J lost 2 bases, with 22 bases between them. CDR3 in DNA: TGTGCCAGCAGCCCTCTTAAAGAAGGGGCGCTTGCCTACGAGCAGTACTTC. Its translation is CASSPLKEGALAYEQYF.

This clone came up once. Here the CDR3 DNA reads TGTGCCAGCAGCCGCCTCACCCGGGACAGGGCTTCAAACTATGGCTACACCTTC. It yields the protein CASSRLTRDRASNYGYTF. The chain couples TRBV4-2 to TRBJ1-2; 9 bases are shared with TRBD1. J lost 2 bases, V lost 4 bases, and 14 bases had no gene match. The CDR3 has 18 amino acids. CDR1 is LGHNA, CDR2 YNFKEQ, per germline.

This chain joins TRBV9 and TRBJ1-2; D may be TRBD1 (5 bases). Germline V gene sequence: CDR1 SGDLS, CDR2 YYNGEE. The CDR3 runs to 15 residues. Trimming removed 0 bases from V and 2 bases from J, with 11 bases in between. CDR3 loop: CASSVETAPNYGYTF. In DNA, the CDR3 is TGTGCCAGCAGCGTAGAGACAGCGCCAAACTATGGCTACACCTTC.

The chain is built from TRBV5-1 and TRBJ2-7; D not certain. Trimming stripped 1 base from V and 7 bases from J, with 12 bases between. Germline V CDR1 and CDR2: SGHRS, YFSETQ. CDR3 length equals 13 residues. The CDR3: CASSLQFVSEQYF. CDR3 DNA sequence: TGCGCCAGCAGCTTGCAGTTTGTCTCAGAGCAGTACTTC.

CDR3 sequence reads: CASSLLGGSPDEQYF. The CDR3 DNA follows: TGCGCCAGCAGCCTCCTTGGGGGGTCCCCAGACGAGCAGTACTTC. The chain couples TRBV5-1 to TRBJ2-7; possible D gene TRBD2, 6 bases. Trimming pared 4 bases from V and 5 bases from J, leaving 19 bases between. CDR1 and CDR2 (germline): SGHRS, YFSETQ. This CDR3 contains 15 residues.

The chain couples TRBV19 to TRBJ1-1, with TRBD1 matching 10 bases. Germline CDR1 LNHDA, CDR2 SQIVND (reference sequence). The V segment lost 4 bases and the J segment 0 bases; nucleotides outside the gene matches: 5. CDR3 length equals 16 residues. The CDR3 DNA follows: TGTGCCAGTAGTACATCCGGGACAGGGGTGAACACTGAAGCTTTCTTT. Translation gives CASSTSGTGVNTEAFF. The whole variable domain, filled in from reference TRBV19 and TRBJ1-1, reads DGGITQSPKYLFRKEGQNVTLSCEQNLNHDAMYWYRQDPGQGLRLIYYSQIVNDFQKGDIAEGYSVSREKKESFPLTVTSAQKNPTAFYLCASSTSGTGVNTEAFFGQGTRLTVV.

This chain joins TRBV10-3 and TRBJ1-3, with TRBD1 identical over 7 bases. Germline V lookup: CDR1 ENHRY, CDR2 SYGVKD. The V gene end was trimmed by 4 bases and the J gene end by 0 bases; junction bases not matched to a gene: 9. The CDR3 contains 17 residues. CDR3 DNA: TGTGCCATCAGTGTTTCCGGGACAGCGGCCTCTGGAAACACCATATATTTT. It encodes CAISVSGTAASGNTIYF.

This chain joins TRBV7-2 and TRBJ1-3; D remains ambiguous. The germline CDR1 and CDR2 sequences are SGHTA and FQGNSA. The CDR3 spans 16 residues. Deletions cut 2 bases from V and 0 bases from J, with 11 bases between. The CDR3 loop is CASSLQSESSGNTIYF. In DNA, the CDR3 is TGTGCCAGCAGCTTACAGTCGGAGTCCTCTGGAAACACCATATATTTT.

This clone was seen only a few times. This rearrangement joins TRBV11-3 to TRBJ1-1, with 7 bases fitting TRBD1. J was trimmed by 5 bases and V by 5 bases; bases with no gene match: 5. This CDR3 has 13 amino acids. Looked up from germline, CDR1 is SGHNT and CDR2 is YENEEA. The CDR3 sequence: CASSRGQWTEAFF. In DNA form, the CDR3 reads TGTGCCAGCAGCCGGGGACAGTGGACTGAAGCTTTCTTT. The full variable domain, completed using reference TRBV11-3 and TRBJ1-1, is EAGVVQSPRYKIIEKKQPVAFWCNPISGHNTLYWYLQNLGQGPELLIRYENEEAVDDSQLPKDRFSAERLKGVDSTLKIQPAELGDSAVYLCASSRGQWTEAFFGQGTRLTVV.

The gene calls are TRBV2 and TRBJ2-5; D unresolved. Germline CDR1 reads SNHLY; CDR2 reads FYNNEI. This CDR3 comprises 13 residues. The V end was cut by 3 bases, the J end by 5 bases, with 10 bases between. The CDR3 protein is CASSDWSAETQYF. In DNA, the CDR3 is TGTGCCAGCAGTGACTGGTCCGCGGAGACCCAGTACTTC.

The rearrangement joins TRBV7-8 to TRBJ2-2; possible D gene TRBD2, 5 bases. The CDR3 totals 17 residues. Germline V gene lookup returns CDR1 SGHVS and CDR2 FQNEAQ. Trimming removed 4 bases from V and 4 bases from J, with 19 bases in between. The CDR3 is CASSSQALRGSTGELFF. The CDR3, as DNA: TGTGCCAGCAGCTCCCAGGCCTTGAGAGGGAGCACCGGGGAGCTGTTTTTT.

The gene calls are TRBV30 and TRBJ1-2; 8 bases are shared with TRBD1. The ends lost 2 bases at V and 6 bases at J; junction bases unmatched: 2. The V gene's germline CDR1 is GTSNPN and CDR2 SVGIG (reference sequence). The CDR3 sequence is 12 residues long. The DNA of the CDR3 is TGTGCCTGGAGTCACAGGGGGGATGGCTACACCTTC. Translation: CAWSHRGDGYTF.

CDR3 loop: CASTLANTLQETQYF. The DNA of the CDR3 is TGCGCCAGCACCCTAGCCAATACGTTACAAGAGACCCAGTACTTC. The J gene is TRBJ2-5, the V gene TRBV5-1; maybe TRBD2 (5 bases). CDR3 size: 15 residues. Germline V gene lookup returns CDR1 SGHRS and CDR2 YFSETQ. The V end was cut by 6 bases, the J end by 2 bases, with 17 bases between.

This clone was detected once. The V call is TRBV28, the J call TRBJ2-3; D may be TRBD1 (5 bases). The V gene's germline CDR1 is MDHEN and CDR2 SYDVKM. The CDR3 sequence is 14 residues long. Trimming shortened V by 3 bases and J by 2 bases, and 9 bases separated the two germline ends. This chain's CDR3 is CASSFDSFTDTQYF. The CDR3 region has the DNA TGTGCCAGCAGTTTCGACAGTTTCACAGATACGCAGTATTTT.

The chain combines TRBV7-2 with TRBJ1-2; 8 nucleotides align to TRBD1. Germline loops: CDR1 SGHTA, CDR2 FQGNSA. The CDR3 is 14 residues long. Trimming removed 6 bases from V and 5 bases from J; junction bases left unmatched: 8. In nucleotides, the CDR3 is TGTGCCAGCAGAACGTCGACAGGGGTTTATGGCTACACCTTC. Amino acid sequence: CASRTSTGVYGYTF. Looking up the rest from reference TRBV7-2 and TRBJ1-2 gives the full variable domain: GAGVSQSPSNKVTEKGKDVELRCDPISGHTALYWYRQSLGQGLEFLIYFQGNSAPDKSGLPSDRFSAERTGGSVSTLTIQRTQQEDSAVYLCASRTSTGVYGYTFGSGTRLTVV.

J is TRBJ2-5 and V is TRBV5-1; D possibly corresponds to TRBD1 (6 bases). Trimming shortened V by 4 bases and J by 2 bases, and 15 bases separated the two germline ends. Looked up from germline, CDR1 is SGHRS and CDR2 is YFSETQ. There are 15 residues in the CDR3. The CDR3 DNA follows: TGCGCCAGCAGCCCCGGGACAACTGAACAAGAGACCCAGTACTTC. The encoded protein is CASSPGTTEQETQYF.

The chain couples TRBV28 to TRBJ1-4, with TRBD1 matching 7 bases. The CDR3 is 15 residues long. Per the germline V gene, CDR1 is MDHEN and CDR2 is SYDVKM. V shed 4 bases and J 4 bases; nucleotides not matched to a gene: 6. The CDR3 is CASSSPGQINEKLFF. The CDR3 bases are TGTGCCAGCAGTTCGCCGGGACAGATTAATGAAAAACTGTTTTTT. Complete variable domain (other parts from reference TRBV28 and TRBJ1-4): DVKVTQSSRYLVKRTGEKVFLECVQDMDHENMFWYRQDPGLGLRLIYFSYDVKMKEKGDIPEGYSVSREKKERFSLILESASTNQTSMYLCASSSPGQINEKLFFGSGTQLSVL.